Listed below are T cell receptor beta chains from one sample, sequenced in a study of regulatory T cells in long-lasting Graves disease. In TCRdb, the multiplex PCR reads were re-called with MiXCR into one record per CDR3 protein. The table has about 660,000 distinct CDR3 sequences, 30% seen once; the top ten hold about two fifths. Here the sequenced sample was peripheral blood mononuclear cells (PBMCs), taken when the disease was refractory, from a patient treated with antithyroid drugs. The receptor set was obtained from a female donor with Graves disease. The conserved cysteine and the conserved F or W are not part of the CDR3 here.

v_call: TRBV20-1; j_call: TRBJ1-5; cdr3_aa: SAVWQGNQPQH
v_call: TRBV10-1; j_call: TRBJ2-7; cdr3_aa: ASYDSPVGGTYEQY
v_call: TRBV9; j_call: TRBJ1-2; cdr3_aa: ASSAWDGSYGYT
v_call: TRBV7-3; j_call: TRBJ2-5; cdr3_aa: ASSLHRGVLGETQY
v_call: TRBV29-1; j_call: TRBJ2-7; cdr3_aa: SVEGGSGGEQY
v_call: TRBV6-1; j_call: TRBJ1-5; cdr3_aa: ASSEGEFSNQPQH
v_call: TRBV7-9; j_call: TRBJ1-4; cdr3_aa: ASSLLRSGSDEKLF
v_call: TRBV6-2/TRBV6-3; j_call: TRBJ1-5; cdr3_aa: ASSTLGTVQPQH
v_call: TRBV9; j_call: TRBJ2-5; cdr3_aa: ASSVATAETQY
v_call: TRBV28; j_call: TRBJ2-7; cdr3_aa: ASSLGAASYEQY
v_call: TRBV29-1; j_call: TRBJ2-3; cdr3_aa: SVDLLGGITDTQY
v_call: TRBV6-2/TRBV6-3; j_call: TRBJ2-1; cdr3_aa: ASSAGTSGRNEQF
v_call: TRBV2; j_call: TRBJ2-2; cdr3_aa: ARSAIAGTGELF
v_call: TRBV29-1; j_call: TRBJ1-5; cdr3_aa: SVGDSTNQPQH
v_call: TRBV20-1; j_call: TRBJ1-1; cdr3_aa: SAPWTGLYEAF
v_call: TRBV28; j_call: TRBJ1-4; cdr3_aa: ASRTTVPEKLF
v_call: TRBV27; j_call: TRBJ1-1; cdr3_aa: ASSLPGVEAF
v_call: TRBV2; j_call: TRBJ2-7; cdr3_aa: ASSGSREQY
v_call: TRBV30; j_call: TRBJ1-2; cdr3_aa: AWSEQYGYT
v_call: TRBV28; j_call: TRBJ1-2; cdr3_aa: ASSFPMGGGYGYT
v_call: TRBV29-1; j_call: TRBJ1-2; cdr3_aa: SVAPGPGNGYT
v_call: TRBV20-1; j_call: TRBJ2-2; cdr3_aa: SARKGAPGELF
v_call: TRBV3-1; j_call: TRBJ2-5; cdr3_aa: ASTLRTGTETQY
v_call: TRBV3-1; j_call: TRBJ2-5; cdr3_aa: ASSQVREGLGTQY
v_call: TRBV6-1; j_call: TRBJ1-1; cdr3_aa: ASLPRIMNTEAF
v_call: TRBV27; j_call: TRBJ1-2; cdr3_aa: ASSPYILTGDGYT
v_call: TRBV2; j_call: TRBJ1-2; cdr3_aa: ASSEGQGGYT
v_call: TRBV25-1; j_call: TRBJ2-7; cdr3_aa: ASSAFSGTREQY
v_call: TRBV28; j_call: TRBJ2-7; cdr3_aa: ASSLYGSSYEQY
v_call: TRBV11-2; j_call: TRBJ2-5; cdr3_aa: ASSLNRGVETQY
v_call: TRBV3-1; j_call: TRBJ1-3; cdr3_aa: ASSRTGVSGNTIY
v_call: TRBV28; j_call: TRBJ1-5; cdr3_aa: ASSIGQGGFKPQH